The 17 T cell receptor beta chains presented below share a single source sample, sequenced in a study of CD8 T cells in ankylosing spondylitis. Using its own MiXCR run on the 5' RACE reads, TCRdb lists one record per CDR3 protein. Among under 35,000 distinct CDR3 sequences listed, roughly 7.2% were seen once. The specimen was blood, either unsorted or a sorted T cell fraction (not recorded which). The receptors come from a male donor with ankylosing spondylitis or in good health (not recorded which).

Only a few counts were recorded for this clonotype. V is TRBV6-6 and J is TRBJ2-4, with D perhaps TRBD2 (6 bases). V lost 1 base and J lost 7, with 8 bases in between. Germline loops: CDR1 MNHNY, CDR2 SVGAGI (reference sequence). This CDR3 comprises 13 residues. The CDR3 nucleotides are TGTGCCAGCAGTTACTATCGGGGGAACATTCAGTACTTC. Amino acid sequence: CASSYYRGNIQYF.

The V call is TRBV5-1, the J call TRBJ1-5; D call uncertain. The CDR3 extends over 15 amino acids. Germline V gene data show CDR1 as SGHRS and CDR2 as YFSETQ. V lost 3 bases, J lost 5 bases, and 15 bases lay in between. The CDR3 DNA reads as TGCGCCAGCAGCTCGACCGGGGATTCAGATCAGCCCCAGCATTTT. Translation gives CASSSTGDSDQPQHF.

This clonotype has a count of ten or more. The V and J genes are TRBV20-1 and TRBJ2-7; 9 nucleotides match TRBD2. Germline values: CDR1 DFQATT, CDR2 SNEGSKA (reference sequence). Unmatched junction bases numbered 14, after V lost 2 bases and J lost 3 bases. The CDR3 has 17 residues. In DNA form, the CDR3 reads TGCAGTGCTAGACCCCTCGAAAGTCTAGCGGGGAACTACGAGCAGTACTTC. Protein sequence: CSARPLESLAGNYEQYF.

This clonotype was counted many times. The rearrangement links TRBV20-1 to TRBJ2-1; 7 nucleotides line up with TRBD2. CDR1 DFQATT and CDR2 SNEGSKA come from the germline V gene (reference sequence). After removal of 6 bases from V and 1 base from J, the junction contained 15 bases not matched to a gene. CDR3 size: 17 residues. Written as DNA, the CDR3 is TGCAGTGCCCCCCAAGAGGGCCTAGCGGCGTCCTACAATGAGCAGTTCTTC. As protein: CSAPQEGLAASYNEQFF.

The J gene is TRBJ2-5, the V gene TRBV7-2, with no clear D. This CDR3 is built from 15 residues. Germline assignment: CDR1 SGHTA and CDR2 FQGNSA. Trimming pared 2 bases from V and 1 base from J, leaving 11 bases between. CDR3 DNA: TGTGCCAGCAGCTTATCCCCAGCGTTCCAAGAGACCCAGTACTTC. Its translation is CASSLSPAFQETQYF.

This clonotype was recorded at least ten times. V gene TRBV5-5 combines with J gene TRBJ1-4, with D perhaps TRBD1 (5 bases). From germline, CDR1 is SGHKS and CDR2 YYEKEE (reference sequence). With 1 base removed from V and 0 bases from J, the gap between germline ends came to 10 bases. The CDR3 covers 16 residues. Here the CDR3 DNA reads TGTGCCAGCAGCTTGCTGGGGGGTGCAACTAATGAAAAACTGTTTTTT. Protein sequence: CASSLLGGATNEKLFF.

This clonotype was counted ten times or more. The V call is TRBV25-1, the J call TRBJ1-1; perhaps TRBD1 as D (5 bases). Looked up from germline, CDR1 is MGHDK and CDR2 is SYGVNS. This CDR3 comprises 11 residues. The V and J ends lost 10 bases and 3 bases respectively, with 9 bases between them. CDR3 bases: TGTGCCACACGGGGGTACACTGAAGCTTTCTTT. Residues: CATRGYTEAFF. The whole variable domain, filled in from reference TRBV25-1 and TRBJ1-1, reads EADIYQTPRYLVIGTGKKITLECSQTMGHDKMYWYQQDPGMELHLIHYSYGVNSTEKGDLSSESTVSRIRTEHFPLTLESARPSHTSQYLCATRGYTEAFFGQGTRLTVV.

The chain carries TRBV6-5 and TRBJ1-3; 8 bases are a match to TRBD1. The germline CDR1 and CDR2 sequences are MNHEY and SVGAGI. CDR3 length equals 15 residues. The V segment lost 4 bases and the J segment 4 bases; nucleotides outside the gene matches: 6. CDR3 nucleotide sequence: TGTGCCAGCAGTTCACCGCAGGGGGCCGGAAACACCATATATTTT. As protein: CASSSPQGAGNTIYF.

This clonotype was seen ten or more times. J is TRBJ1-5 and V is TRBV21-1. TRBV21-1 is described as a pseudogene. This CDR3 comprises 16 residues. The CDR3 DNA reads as TGTGCCAGCAGTGTGACTGATGACGGGGACAATCAGCCCCAGCATTTT. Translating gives CASSVTDDGDNQPQHF.

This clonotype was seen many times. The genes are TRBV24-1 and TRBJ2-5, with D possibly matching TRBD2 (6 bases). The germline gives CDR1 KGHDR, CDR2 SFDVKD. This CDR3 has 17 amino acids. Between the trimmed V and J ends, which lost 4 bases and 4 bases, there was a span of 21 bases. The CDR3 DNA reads TGTGCCACCAGTGAGCCGGCCGGGGGAAGGAGTTTAGAGACCCAGTACTTC. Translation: CATSEPAGGRSLETQYF.

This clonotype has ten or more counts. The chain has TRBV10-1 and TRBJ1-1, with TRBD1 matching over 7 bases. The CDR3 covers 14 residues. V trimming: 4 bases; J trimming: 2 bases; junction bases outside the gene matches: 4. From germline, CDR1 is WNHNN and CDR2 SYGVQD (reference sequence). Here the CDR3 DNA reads TGCGCCAGCAGTGCAGGGGGATTAAACACTGAAGCTTTCTTT. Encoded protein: CASSAGGLNTEAFF.

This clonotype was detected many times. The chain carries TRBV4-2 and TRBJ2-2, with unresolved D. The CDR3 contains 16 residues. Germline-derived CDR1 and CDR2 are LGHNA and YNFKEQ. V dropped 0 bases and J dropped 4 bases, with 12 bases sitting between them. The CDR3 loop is CASSQDQGWSTGELFF. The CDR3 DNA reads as TGTGCCAGCAGCCAAGATCAAGGGTGGAGCACCGGGGAGCTGTTTTTT.

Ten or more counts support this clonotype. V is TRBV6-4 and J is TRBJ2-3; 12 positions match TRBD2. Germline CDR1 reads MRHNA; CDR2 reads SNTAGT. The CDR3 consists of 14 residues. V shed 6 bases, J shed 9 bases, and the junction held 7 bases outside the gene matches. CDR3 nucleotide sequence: TGTGCCAGCAGACTAGCGGGAGGTGACGGAACGCAGTATTTT. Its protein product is CASRLAGGDGTQYF.

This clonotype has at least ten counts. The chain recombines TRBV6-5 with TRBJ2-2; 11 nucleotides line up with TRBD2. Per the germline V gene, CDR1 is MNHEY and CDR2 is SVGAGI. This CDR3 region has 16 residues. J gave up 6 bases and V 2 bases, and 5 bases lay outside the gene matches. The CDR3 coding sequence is TGTGCCAGCAGTTACCTCCTAGCGGGAGGCCCCGGGGAGCTGTTTTTT. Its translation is CASSYLLAGGPGELFF.

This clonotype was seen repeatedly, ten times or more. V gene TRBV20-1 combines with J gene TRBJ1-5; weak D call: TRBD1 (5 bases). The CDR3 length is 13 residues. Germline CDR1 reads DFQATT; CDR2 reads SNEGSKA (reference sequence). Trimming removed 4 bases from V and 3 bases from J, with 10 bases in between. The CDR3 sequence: CSATRDPNQPQHF. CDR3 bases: TGCAGTGCTACCCGGGACCCCAATCAGCCCCAGCATTTT.

CDR3 coding DNA: TGCAGTGCTAGTGGTTCTAGCGGGCGGTACTACGAGCAGTACTTC. Translation: CSASGSSGRYYEQYF. The genes are TRBV20-1 and TRBJ2-7, with TRBD2 identical over 8 bases. Germline CDR1 is DFQATT and CDR2 is SNEGSKA (reference sequence). Losses at the gene ends were 3 bases for V and 3 bases for J; bases not matched to a gene: 10. CDR3 length: 15 residues.

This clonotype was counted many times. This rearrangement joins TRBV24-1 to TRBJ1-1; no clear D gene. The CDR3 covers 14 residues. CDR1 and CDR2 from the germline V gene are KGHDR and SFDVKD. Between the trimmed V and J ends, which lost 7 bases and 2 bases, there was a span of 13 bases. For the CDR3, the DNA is TGTGCCACCAGCTCCTCGGCAGCCAACACTGAAGCTTTCTTT. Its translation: CATSSSAANTEAFF.